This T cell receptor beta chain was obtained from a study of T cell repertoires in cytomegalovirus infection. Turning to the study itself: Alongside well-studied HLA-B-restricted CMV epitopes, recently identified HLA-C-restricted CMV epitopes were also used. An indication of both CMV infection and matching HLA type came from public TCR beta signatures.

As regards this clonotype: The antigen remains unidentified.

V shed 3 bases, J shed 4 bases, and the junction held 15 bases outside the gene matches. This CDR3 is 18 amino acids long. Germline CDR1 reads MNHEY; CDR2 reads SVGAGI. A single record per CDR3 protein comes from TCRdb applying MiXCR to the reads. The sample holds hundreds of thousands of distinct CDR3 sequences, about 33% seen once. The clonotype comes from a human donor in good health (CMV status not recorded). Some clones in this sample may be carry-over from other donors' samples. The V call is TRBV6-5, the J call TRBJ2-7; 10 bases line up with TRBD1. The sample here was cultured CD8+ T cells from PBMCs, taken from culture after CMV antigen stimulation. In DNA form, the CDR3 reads TGTGCCAGCAGTTATTCACGGCCTTGGACAGGGGGATCTTACGAGCAGTACTTC. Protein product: CASSYSRPWTGGSYEQYF.